Listed below are T cell receptor beta chains from one sample, sequenced in a study of blood T cell repertoires in COVID-19. Repertoires were generated with immunoSEQ multiplex PCR, while TCRdb's copy carries only in-frame clones and drops some. Of approximately 160,000 clones in the sample, roughly nine tenths were seen once. Specimen: peripheral blood. The receptors originated from a man between 45 and 60 years old with acute or convalescent COVID-19. Each CDR3 is given with its conserved first and last residue. Each record gives: J gene, V gene, clone size, D gene, CDR3 DNA, CDR3 protein. A D gene is named only where the DNA matches it firmly. Only part of the rows carry a size: once, few, many, or a class if the clone is expanded.

>TRBJ2-1|TRBV15|NA|NA
TGTGCCACCAGCAGAACCTTGGATCCCTTACAGAATGAGCAGTTCTTC
CATSRTLDPLQNEQFF
>TRBJ1-2|TRBV25-1|NA|TRBD1
TGTGCCAGCAGTGACCCCTCTCCGACAGGGAACTATGGCTACACCTTC
CASSDPSPTGNYGYTF
>TRBJ1-5|TRBV7-2|NA|NA
TGTGCCAGCAGCCAAACCAGGGGAGGCAATCAGCCCCAGCATTTT
CASSQTRGGNQPQHF
>TRBJ2-7|TRBV20-1|NA|TRBD2
TGCAGTGCCAGTGGACTAGCTCACTCCTACGAGCAGTACTTC
CSASGLAHSYEQYF
>TRBJ1-5|TRBV2|NA|NA
TGTGCCAGCAGTGAAGGGGCGGGAGTACCCTTGCCCCAGCATTTT
CASSEGAGVPLPQHF
>TRBJ1-6|TRBV5-3|NA|NA
TGTGCCAGAAGCCGCACGTTCGGGTCAGTCAGTTACAATTCACCCCTCCACTTT
CARSRTFGSVSYNSPLHF
>TRBJ1-2|TRBV5-6|NA|TRBD1
TGTGCCAGCAGCTTAAAGGGGGCGAGCTATGGCTACACCTTC
CASSLKGASYGYTF
>TRBJ2-7|TRBV4-1|NA|TRBD1
TGCGCCAGCAGCCAAGCTCTGACAGGGGGCGTCTACGAGCAGTACTTC
CASSQALTGGVYEQYF
>TRBJ1-6|TRBV5-1|NA|NA
TGCGCCAGCAGTCCGGGACAACCTAATTCACCCCTCCACTTT
CASSPGQPNSPLHF
>TRBJ1-1|TRBV6-6|NA|NA
TGTGCCAGCAGTTACACGCCGGAGCTGAGGCCTGAAGCTTTCTTT
CASSYTPELRPEAFF
>TRBJ2-7|TRBV7-6|once|NA
TGTGCCAGCAGCCCCCGGGACAACTCCTACGAGCAGTACTTC
CASSPRDNSYEQYF
>TRBJ1-5|TRBV5-5|NA|TRBD1
TGTGCCAGCAGCTTGGGCGCAGGGGGGAATCAGCCCCAGCATTTT
CASSLGAGGNQPQHF
>TRBJ1-2|TRBV7-6|NA|NA
TGTGCCAGCAGCTTAGGCAGCTATGGCTACACCTTC
CASSLGSYGYTF
>TRBJ1-2|TRBV7-2|NA|TRBD1
TGTGCCAGCAGCTTAGATGGGACAGGGTCGAACTATGGCTACACCTTC
CASSLDGTGSNYGYTF
>TRBJ1-5|TRBV16|NA|TRBD1
TGTGCCAGCAGCCAAGGGACAGGGTCGGCGAATCAGCCCCAGCATTTT
CASSQGTGSANQPQHF
>TRBJ1-3|TRBV9|NA|NA
TGTGCCAGCGGTAATGGCTGGAGCTCTGGAAACACCATATATTTT
CASGNGWSSGNTIYF
>TRBJ1-1|TRBV18|NA|NA
TGTGCCAGCTCACCAAGGGGTGGGGACACTGAAGCTTTCTTT
CASSPRGGDTEAFF
>TRBJ1-1|TRBV9|NA|TRBD1
TGTGCCAGCAGCGAGGGACAGCAAGGCGCTGAAGCTTTCTTT
CASSEGQQGAEAFF
>TRBJ2-1|TRBV27|NA|TRBD2
TGTGCCAGCAGTTTGAGGCTAGCGGGAGGCCCTGGCAATGAGCAGTTCTTC
CASSLRLAGGPGNEQFF
>TRBJ2-5|TRBV18|NA|TRBD2
TGTGCCAGCTCACCACTAGCGGGGGGGTCAGAGACCCAGTACTTC
CASSPLAGGSETQYF
>TRBJ1-2|TRBV4-2|NA|NA
TGTGCCAGCAGCCAAGAACAAGGGGTAGGCTATGGCTACACCTTC
CASSQEQGVGYGYTF
>TRBJ2-7|TRBV6-4|NA|TRBD2
TGTGCCAGCAGTGAACTAGCGGGGCCCTACGAGCAGTACTTC
CASSELAGPYEQYF
>TRBJ1-3|TRBV6-5|NA|NA
TGTGCCAGCAGCCAACTTAGCTCTGGAAACACCATATATTTT
CASSQLSSGNTIYF
>TRBJ1-5|TRBV24-1|NA|NA
TGTGCCACCAGTGCCGCAACAGGGAATCAGCCCCAGCATTTT
CATSAATGNQPQHF
>TRBJ2-1|TRBV20-1|NA|NA
TGCAGTGCTCCGTTTTATGAGCAGTTCTTC
CSAPFYEQFF